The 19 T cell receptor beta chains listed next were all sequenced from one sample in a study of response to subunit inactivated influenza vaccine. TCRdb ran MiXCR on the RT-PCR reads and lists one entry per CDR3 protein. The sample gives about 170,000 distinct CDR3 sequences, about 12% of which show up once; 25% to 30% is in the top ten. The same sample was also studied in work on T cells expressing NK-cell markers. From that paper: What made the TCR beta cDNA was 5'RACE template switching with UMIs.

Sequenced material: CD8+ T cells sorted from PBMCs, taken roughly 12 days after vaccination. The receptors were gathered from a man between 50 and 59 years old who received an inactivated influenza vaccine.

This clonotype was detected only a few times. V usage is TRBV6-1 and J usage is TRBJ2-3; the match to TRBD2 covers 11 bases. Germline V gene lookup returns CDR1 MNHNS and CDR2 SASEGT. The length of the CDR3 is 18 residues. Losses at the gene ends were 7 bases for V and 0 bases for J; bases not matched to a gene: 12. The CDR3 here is CASTPTSGEPSSTDTQYF. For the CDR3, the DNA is TGTGCCAGCACCCCGACTAGCGGGGAGCCTTCTAGCACAGATACGCAGTATTTT.

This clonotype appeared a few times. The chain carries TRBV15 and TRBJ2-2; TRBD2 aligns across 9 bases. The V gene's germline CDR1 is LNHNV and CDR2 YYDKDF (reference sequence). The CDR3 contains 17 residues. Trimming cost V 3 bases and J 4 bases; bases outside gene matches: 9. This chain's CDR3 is CATSSEAGGFLTGELFF. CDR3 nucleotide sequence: TGTGCCACCAGCAGTGAAGCGGGGGGCTTCCTCACCGGGGAGCTGTTTTTT. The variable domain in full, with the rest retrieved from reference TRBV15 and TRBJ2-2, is DAMVIQNPRYQVTQFGKPVTLSCSQTLNHNVMYWYQQKSSQAPKLLFHYYDKDFNNEADTPDNFQSRRPNTSFCFLDIRSPGLGDTAMYLCATSSEAGGFLTGELFFGEGSRLTVL.

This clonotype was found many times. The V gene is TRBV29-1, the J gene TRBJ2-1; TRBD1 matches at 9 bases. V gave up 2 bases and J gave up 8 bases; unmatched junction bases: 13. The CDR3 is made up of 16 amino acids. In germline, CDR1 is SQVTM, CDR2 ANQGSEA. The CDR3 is CSVEISPGTGRDEQFF. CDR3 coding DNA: TGCAGCGTTGAAATTTCCCCAGGGACAGGGCGGGATGAGCAGTTCTTC.

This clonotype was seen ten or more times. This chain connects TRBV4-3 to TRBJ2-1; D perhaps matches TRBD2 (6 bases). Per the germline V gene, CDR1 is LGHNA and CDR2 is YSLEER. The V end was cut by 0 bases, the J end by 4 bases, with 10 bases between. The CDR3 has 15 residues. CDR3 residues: CASSQDSAGYNEQFF. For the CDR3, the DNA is TGCGCCAGCAGCCAAGATAGCGCGGGGTACAATGAGCAGTTCTTC.

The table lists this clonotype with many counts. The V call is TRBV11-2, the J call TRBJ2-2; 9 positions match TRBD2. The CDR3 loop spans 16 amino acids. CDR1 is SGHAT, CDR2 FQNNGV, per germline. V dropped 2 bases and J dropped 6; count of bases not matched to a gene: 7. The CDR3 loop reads CASSLILAGPSGELFF. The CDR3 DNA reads TGTGCCAGCAGCTTAATCCTAGCGGGGCCGTCCGGGGAGCTGTTTTTT.

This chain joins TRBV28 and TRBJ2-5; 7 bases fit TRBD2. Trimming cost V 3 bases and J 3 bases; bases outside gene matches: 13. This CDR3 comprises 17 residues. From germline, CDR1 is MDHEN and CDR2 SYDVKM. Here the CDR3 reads CASSFAGRQPEKETQYF. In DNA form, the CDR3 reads TGTGCCAGCAGTTTTGCCGGGAGGCAGCCTGAAAAAGAGACCCAGTACTTC.

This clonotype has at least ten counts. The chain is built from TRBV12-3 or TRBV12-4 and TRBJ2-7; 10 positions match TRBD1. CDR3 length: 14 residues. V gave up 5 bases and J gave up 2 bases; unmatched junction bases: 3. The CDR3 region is CASSPGQGTYEQYF. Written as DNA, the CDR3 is TGTGCCAGCAGTCCGGGACAGGGGACCTACGAGCAGTACTTC.

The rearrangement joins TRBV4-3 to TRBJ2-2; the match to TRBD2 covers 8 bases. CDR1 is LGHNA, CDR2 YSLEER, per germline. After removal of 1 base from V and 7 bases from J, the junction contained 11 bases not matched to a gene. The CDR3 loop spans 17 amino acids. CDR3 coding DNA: TGCGCCAGCAGCCAAGTTGGTCGGGAGGGCCTGGTCGGGGAGCTGTTTTTT. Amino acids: CASSQVGREGLVGELFF.

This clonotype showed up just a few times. CDR3 nucleotide sequence: TGTGCCAGCAGTTACTCGAATCCAGGTCGGGCAGAAGCTTTCTTT. Translation gives CASSYSNPGRAEAFF. The genes are TRBV6-2 or TRBV6-3 and TRBJ1-1; D remains unclear. This CDR3 contains 15 residues. V was clipped by 0 bases and J by 8 bases, with 16 bases between them. Germline lookup yields CDR1 MNHEY and CDR2 SVGEGT.

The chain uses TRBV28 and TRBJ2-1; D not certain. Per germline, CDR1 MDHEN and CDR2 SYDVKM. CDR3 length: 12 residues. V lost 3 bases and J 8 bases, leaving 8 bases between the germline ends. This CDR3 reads CASSFSGYEQFF. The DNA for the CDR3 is TGTGCCAGCAGTTTTTCCGGGTATGAGCAGTTCTTC.

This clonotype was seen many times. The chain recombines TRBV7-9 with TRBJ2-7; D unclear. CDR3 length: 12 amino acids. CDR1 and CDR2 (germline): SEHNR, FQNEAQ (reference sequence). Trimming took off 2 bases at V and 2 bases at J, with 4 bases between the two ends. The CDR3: CASSLTTYEQYF. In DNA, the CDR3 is TGTGCCAGCAGCTTAACCACCTACGAGCAGTACTTC.

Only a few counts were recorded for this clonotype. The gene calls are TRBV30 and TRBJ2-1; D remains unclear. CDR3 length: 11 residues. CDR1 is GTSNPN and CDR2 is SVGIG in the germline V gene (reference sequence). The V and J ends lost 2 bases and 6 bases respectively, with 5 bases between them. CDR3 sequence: CAWSWGNEQFF. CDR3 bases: TGTGCCTGGAGTTGGGGCAATGAGCAGTTCTTC.

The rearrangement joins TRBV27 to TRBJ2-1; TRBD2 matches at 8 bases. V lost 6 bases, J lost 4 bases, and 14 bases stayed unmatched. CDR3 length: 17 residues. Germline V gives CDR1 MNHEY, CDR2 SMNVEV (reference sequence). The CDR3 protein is CASSRAGGPFIYNEQFF. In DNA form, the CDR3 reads TGTGCCAGCAGCCGCGCGGGGGGCCCCTTCATTTACAATGAGCAGTTCTTC.

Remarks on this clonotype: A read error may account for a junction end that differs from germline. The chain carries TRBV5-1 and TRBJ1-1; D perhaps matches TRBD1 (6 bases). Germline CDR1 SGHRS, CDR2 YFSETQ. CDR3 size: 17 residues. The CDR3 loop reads CASSWDTLPLMNSEAFF. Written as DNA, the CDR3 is TGCGCCAGCAGCTGGGACACCCTTCCCCTCATGAACAGTGAAGCTTTCTTT. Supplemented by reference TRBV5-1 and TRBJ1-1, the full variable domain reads KAGVTQTPRYLIKTRGQQVTLSCSPISGHRSVSWYQQTPGQGLQFLFEYFSETQRNKGNFPGRFSGRQFSNSRSEMNVSTLELGDSALYLCASSWDTLPLMNSEAFFGQGTRLTVV.

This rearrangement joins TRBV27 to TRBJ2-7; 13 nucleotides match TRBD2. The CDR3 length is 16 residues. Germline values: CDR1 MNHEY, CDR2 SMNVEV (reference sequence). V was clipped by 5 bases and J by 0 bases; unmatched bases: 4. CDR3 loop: CASSQGTSGVSYEQYF. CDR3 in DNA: TGTGCCAGCAGTCAGGGGACTAGCGGGGTCTCCTACGAGCAGTACTTC.

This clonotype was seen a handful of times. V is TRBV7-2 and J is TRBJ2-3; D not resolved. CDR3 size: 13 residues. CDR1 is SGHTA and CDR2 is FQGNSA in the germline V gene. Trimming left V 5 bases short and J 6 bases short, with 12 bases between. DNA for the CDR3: TGTGCCAGCAGCCAAACCGAGGCCGATACGCAGTATTTT. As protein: CASSQTEADTQYF.

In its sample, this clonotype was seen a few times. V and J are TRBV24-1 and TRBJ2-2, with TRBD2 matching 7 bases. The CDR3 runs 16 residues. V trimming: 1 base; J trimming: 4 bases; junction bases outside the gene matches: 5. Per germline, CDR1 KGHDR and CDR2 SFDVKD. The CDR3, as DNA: TGTGCCACCAGTGATTTTACGGGGGGTCCCACCGGGGAGCTGTTTTTT. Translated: CATSDFTGGPTGELFF.

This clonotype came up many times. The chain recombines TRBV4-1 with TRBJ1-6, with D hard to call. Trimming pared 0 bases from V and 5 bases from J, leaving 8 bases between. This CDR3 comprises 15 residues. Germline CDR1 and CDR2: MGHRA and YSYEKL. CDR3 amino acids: CASSQERPNNSPLHF. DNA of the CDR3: TGCGCCAGCAGCCAAGAAAGGCCAAATAATTCACCCCTCCACTTT.

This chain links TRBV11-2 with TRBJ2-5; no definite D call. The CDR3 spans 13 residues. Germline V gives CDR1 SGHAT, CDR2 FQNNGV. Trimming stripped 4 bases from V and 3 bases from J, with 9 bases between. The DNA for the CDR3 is TGTGCCAGCAGCTCTTCGTTAGAAGAGACCCAGTACTTC. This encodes CASSSSLEETQYF.